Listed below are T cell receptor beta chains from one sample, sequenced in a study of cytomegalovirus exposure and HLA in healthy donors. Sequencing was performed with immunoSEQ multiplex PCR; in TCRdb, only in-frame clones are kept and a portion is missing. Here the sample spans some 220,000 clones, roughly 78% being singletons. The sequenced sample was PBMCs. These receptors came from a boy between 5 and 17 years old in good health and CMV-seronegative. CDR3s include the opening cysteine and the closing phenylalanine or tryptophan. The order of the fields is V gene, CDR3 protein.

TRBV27,CASSLSPGRANSPLHF
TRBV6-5,CASSYRRQGVGELFF
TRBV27,CASSLYPGTDTQYF
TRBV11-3,CASGTIGTEMEGNTIYF
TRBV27,CASSLRGQPQHF
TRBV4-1,CASSQGRGGTQETQYF
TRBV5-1,CASSLVSGSGTEAFF
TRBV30,CAWSTGSGAGELFF
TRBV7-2,CASSLAFRDREKLFF
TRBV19,CASSPDASGYGYTF
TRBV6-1,CASSSLGADTQYF
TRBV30,CAWGGAGGLYEQYF
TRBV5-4,CASSRDSFSYNEQFF
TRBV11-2,CASSLDGAGMNTEAFF
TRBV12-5,CASGLSTLGGARQPQHF
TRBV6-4,CASSEYGTGGTEAFF
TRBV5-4,CASSTRLAPRSEQYF
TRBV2,CASSGLAGSYNEQFF
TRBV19,CASSMGDSHTYGYTF
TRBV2,CASSEAGGVNSPLHF
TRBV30,CAWSVLQQGAGEKLFF
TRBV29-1,CSVVTDRDTEAFF
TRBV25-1,CASRASVNTEAFF
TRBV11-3,CASSPAGTGSYEQYF